The 16 T cell receptor beta chains in this list originate from one sample, sequenced in a study of shared clonotypes between healthy human individuals. Produced via immunoSEQ multiplex PCR; TCRdb's table is partial and in-frame only. The table has 2,500,000 or so clones, around 93% seen once. What was sequenced was naive CD4+ T cells from PBMCs. Stated subset: CD45RA+ positively selected. The source of these receptors is a man between 18 and 35 years old in good health. Some clones in this sample may be carry-over from other donors' samples.

CDR3 protein: CASSQSTGTGNTGELFF. CDR3 in DNA: TGTGCCAGCAGCCAGAGCACAGGGACGGGGAACACCGGGGAGCTGTTTTTT. The chain links TRBV4-2 to TRBJ2-2; TRBD1 might be the D (6 bases). Germline V gene lookup returns CDR1 LGHNA and CDR2 YNFKEQ. The CDR3 runs to 17 residues. V was cut by 3 bases and J by 1 base, with 15 bases left in between.

This clone was found once. The rearrangement joins TRBV21-1 to TRBJ2-1; the D call of TRBD1 is as the table states it, not checked on the DNA. TRBV21-1 is labeled a pseudogene. This CDR3 is 16 amino acids long. The CDR3 loop reads CASSKEGQSSYNEQFF. The CDR3, as DNA: TGTGCCAGCAGCAAAGAGGGGCAAAGCTCCTACAATGAGCAGTTCTTC.

This clone was observed once. The chain has TRBV5-1 and TRBJ2-5; 11 positions match TRBD2. Germline V gives CDR1 SGHRS, CDR2 YFSETQ. The CDR3 spans 16 residues. Germline trimming cut 4 bases from V and 4 bases from J; bases unmatched to any gene: 9. In DNA form, the CDR3 reads TGCGCCAGCAGCAAGGGACTAGCGGATAGAGCAGAGACCCAGTACTTC. Its protein is CASSKGLADRAETQYF.

The chain is built from TRBV5-6 and TRBJ2-2; 13 positions agree with TRBD2. Germline V gives CDR1 SGHDT, CDR2 YYEEEE. V gave up 4 bases and J gave up 7 bases; unmatched junction bases: 13. This CDR3 has 18 residues. Here the CDR3 DNA reads TGTGCCAGCAGCCGGATCACTAGCGGGAGGGCCACGGACGGGGAGCTGTTTTTT. This gives the protein CASSRITSGRATDGELFF.

The CDR3 DNA reads as TGTGCCAGCAGCTCCGGACTAGCGGGGCTCAAGGAGACCCAGTACTTC. Translation: CASSSGLAGLKETQYF. The rearrangement joins TRBV5-4 to TRBJ2-5, with 12 bases matching TRBD2. CDR3 size: 16 residues. With 3 bases clipped from V and 5 bases from J, the junction kept 8 bases outside the gene matches. Germline-derived CDR1 and CDR2 are SGHNT and YYREEE (reference sequence).

The V gene is TRBV2, the J gene TRBJ2-1; D unresolved. V lost 6 bases and J 9 bases, leaving 18 bases between the germline ends. Germline V gene sequence: CDR1 SNHLY, CDR2 FYNNEI. The CDR3 is made up of 14 amino acids. DNA for the CDR3: TGTGCCAGCAGGTACGAAGGGTGGGATGGTGAGCAGTTCTTC. Its translation is CASRYEGWDGEQFF.

This clone was seen a single time. The V and J genes are TRBV28 and TRBJ1-1; 7 bases agree with TRBD1. V trimming: 3 bases; J trimming: 1 base; junction bases outside the gene matches: 2. Germline V gives CDR1 MDHEN, CDR2 SYDVKM. This CDR3 is built from 14 residues. The CDR3 DNA reads as TGTGCCAGCAGTTTGGACAGGAGGAACACTGAAGCTTTCTTT. Its translation: CASSLDRRNTEAFF.

J is TRBJ1-1 and V is TRBV19; unclear D gene. V lost 6 bases, J lost 10 bases, and 12 bases lay in between. The length of the CDR3 is 11 residues. Germline-derived CDR1 and CDR2 are LNHDA and SQIVND (reference sequence). The CDR3 coding sequence is TGTGCCAGTAGGGATGTGTCTACAGCTTTCTTT. This translates into CASRDVSTAFF.

Concerning this clone: Other DNA sequences from this sample encode an identical CDR3 as well. This rearrangement joins TRBV9 to TRBJ1-5, with D hard to call. CDR3 length equals 14 residues. From germline, CDR1 is SGDLS and CDR2 YYNGEE. Between the trimmed V and J ends, which lost 2 bases and 0 bases, there was a span of 6 bases. As DNA, the CDR3 is TGTGCCAGCAGCGTGACTGATAGCAATCAGCCCCAGCATTTT. This translates into CASSVTDSNQPQHF.

The CDR3 protein is CASSLGEIYEQYF. The CDR3 DNA follows: TGTGCCAGCAGTTTAGGGGAAATCTACGAGCAGTACTTC. V is TRBV28 and J is TRBJ2-7; D not resolved. Germline V gives CDR1 MDHEN, CDR2 SYDVKM. V lost 2 bases, J lost 3 bases, and 8 bases lay in between. This CDR3 contains 13 residues.

The V and J genes are TRBV9 and TRBJ2-1, with a possible D match to TRBD2 (6 bases). Deletions cut 3 bases from V and 12 bases from J, with 19 bases between. In germline, CDR1 is SGDLS, CDR2 YYNGEE. This CDR3 has 14 residues. The CDR3 here is CASSASGPQIVQFF. CDR3 nucleotides: TGTGCCAGCAGCGCCAGCGGGCCCCAGATTGTGCAGTTCTTC.

The V call is TRBV5-1, the J call TRBJ2-3, with TRBD2 matching over 8 bases. The CDR3 extends over 16 amino acids. Germline V gives CDR1 SGHRS, CDR2 YFSETQ. V lost 4 bases and J lost 0; bases outside the gene matches: 7. CDR3 nucleotides: TGCGCCAGCAGCCTCACTAGCGGAACTAGCACAGATACGCAGTATTTT. Amino acids: CASSLTSGTSTDTQYF.

The V call is TRBV4-3, the J call TRBJ2-3, with D possibly matching TRBD2 (5 bases). Trimming took off 0 bases at V and 1 base at J, with 11 bases between the two ends. This CDR3 is built from 16 residues. Germline-derived CDR1 and CDR2 are LGHNA and YSLEER. The CDR3, as DNA: TGCGCCAGCAGCCAAGATTGGGCGAGGGGCACAGATACGCAGTATTTT. Translating it yields CASSQDWARGTDTQYF.

J is TRBJ2-1 and V is TRBV5-4, with D unclear. The CDR3 runs to 16 residues. Trimming shortened V by 0 bases and J by 0 bases, and 10 bases separated the two germline ends. Germline V lookup: CDR1 SGHNT, CDR2 YYREEE (reference sequence). The CDR3 nucleotides are TGTGCCAGCAGCTTGGGGCAGAGGAGCTCCTACAATGAGCAGTTCTTC. It codes for CASSLGQRSSYNEQFF.

The V and J genes are TRBV27 and TRBJ1-5; 9 nucleotides agree with TRBD1. V dropped 10 bases and J dropped 2; count of bases not matched to a gene: 12. The CDR3 contains 16 residues. CDR1 and CDR2 from the germline V gene are MNHEY and SMNVEV (reference sequence). The CDR3 sequence: CATRPLTGGGNQPQHF. The CDR3, as DNA: TGTGCCACCCGGCCCCTGACAGGGGGTGGCAATCAGCCCCAGCATTTT.

The chain employs TRBV5-1 and TRBJ2-3; the D is unclear. The CDR3 has 15 amino acids. Germline assignment: CDR1 SGHRS and CDR2 YFSETQ. V dropped 1 base and J dropped 2 bases, with 11 bases sitting between them. The CDR3 nucleotides are TGCGCCAGCAGCTTGAACATACCGTTCACAGATACGCAGTATTTT. Translating gives CASSLNIPFTDTQYF.